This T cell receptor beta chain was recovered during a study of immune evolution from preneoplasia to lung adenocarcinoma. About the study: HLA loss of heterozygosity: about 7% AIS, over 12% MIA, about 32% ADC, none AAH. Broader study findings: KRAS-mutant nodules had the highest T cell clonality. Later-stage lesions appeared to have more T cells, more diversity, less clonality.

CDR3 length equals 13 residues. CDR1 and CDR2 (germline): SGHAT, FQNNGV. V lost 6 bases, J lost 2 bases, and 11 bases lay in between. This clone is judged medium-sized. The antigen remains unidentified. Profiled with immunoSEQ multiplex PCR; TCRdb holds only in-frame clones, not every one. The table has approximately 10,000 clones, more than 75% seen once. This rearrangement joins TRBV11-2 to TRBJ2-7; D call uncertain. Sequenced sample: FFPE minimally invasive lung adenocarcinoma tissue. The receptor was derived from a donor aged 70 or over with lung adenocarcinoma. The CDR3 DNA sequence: TGTGCCAGCAGTCCGCAACCGCCCTACGAGCAGTACTTC. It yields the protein CASSPQPPYEQYF.